The T cell receptor beta chain described here comes from a study of control samples from healthy donors and cancer patients. V shed 0 bases and J 6 bases; nucleotides not matched to a gene: 6. CDR1 and CDR2 (germline): SQVTM, ANQGSEA. The CDR3 is 14 residues long. Sequencing used immunoSEQ multiplex PCR; TCRdb keeps in-frame clones, though not all of them. Altogether 95,000 to 150,000 clones are present, approximately 91% being singletons, with the ten largest covering 7.8%. The TCR was taken from a woman in her late teens or twenties in good health. The chain links TRBV29-1 to TRBJ2-7; TRBD1 aligns across 9 bases. The sample consisted of blood. CDR3 protein: CSVEETGGRGEQYF. For the CDR3, the DNA is TGCAGCGTTGAAGAAACAGGGGGCAGGGGCGAGCAGTACTTC.